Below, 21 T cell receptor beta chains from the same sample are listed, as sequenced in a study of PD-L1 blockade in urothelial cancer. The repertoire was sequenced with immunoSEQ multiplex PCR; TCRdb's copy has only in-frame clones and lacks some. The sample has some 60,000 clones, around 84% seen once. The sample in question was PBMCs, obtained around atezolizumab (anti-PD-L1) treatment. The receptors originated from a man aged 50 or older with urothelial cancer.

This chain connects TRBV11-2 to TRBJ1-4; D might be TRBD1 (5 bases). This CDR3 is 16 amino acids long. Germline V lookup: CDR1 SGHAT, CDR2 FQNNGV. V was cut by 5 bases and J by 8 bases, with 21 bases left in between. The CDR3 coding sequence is TGTGCCAGCAGCCCAGAAGCGACGGGGGTTCGGGAAAAACTGTTTTTT. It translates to CASSPEATGVREKLFF.

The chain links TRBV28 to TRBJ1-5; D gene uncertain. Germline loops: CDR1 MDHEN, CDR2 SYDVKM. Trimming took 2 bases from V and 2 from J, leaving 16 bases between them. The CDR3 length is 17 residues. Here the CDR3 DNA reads TGTGCCAGCAGTTTACGAATCGGAGGGAACGGCAATCAGCCCCAGCATTTT. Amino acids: CASSLRIGGNGNQPQHF.

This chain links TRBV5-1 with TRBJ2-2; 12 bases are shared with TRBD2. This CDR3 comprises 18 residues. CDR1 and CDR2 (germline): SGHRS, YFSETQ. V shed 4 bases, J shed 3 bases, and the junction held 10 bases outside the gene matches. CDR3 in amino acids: CASSLTTSGSWDTGELFF. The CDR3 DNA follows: TGCGCCAGCAGCCTAACGACTAGCGGGAGTTGGGACACCGGGGAGCTGTTTTTT.

The CDR3 region is CASSIASRSSYNSPLHF. In DNA, the CDR3 is TGTGCCAGTAGTATAGCCAGCCGGAGCTCCTATAATTCACCCCTCCACTTT. This chain joins TRBV19 and TRBJ1-6; D is uncertain. The V and J ends lost 1 base and 0 bases respectively, with 10 bases between them. Germline V gives CDR1 LNHDA, CDR2 SQIVND (reference sequence). The CDR3 spans 17 residues.

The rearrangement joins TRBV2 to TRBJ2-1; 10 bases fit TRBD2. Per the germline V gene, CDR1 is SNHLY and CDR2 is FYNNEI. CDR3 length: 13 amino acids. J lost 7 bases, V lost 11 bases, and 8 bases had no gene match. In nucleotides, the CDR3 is TGTGCCGCCAACCTAGCGGGAGTTAATGAGCAGTTCTTC. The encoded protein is CAANLAGVNEQFF.

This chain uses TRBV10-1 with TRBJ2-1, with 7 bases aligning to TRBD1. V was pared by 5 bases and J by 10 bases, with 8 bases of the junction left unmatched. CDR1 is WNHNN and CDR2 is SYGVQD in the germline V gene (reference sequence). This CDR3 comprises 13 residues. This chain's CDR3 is CASSMQGVVEQFF. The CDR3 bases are TGCGCCAGCAGTATGCAGGGGGTAGTCGAGCAGTTCTTC.

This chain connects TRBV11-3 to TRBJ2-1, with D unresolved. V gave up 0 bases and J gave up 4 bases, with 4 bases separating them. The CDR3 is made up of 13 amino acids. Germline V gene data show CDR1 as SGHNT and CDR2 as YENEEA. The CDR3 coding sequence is TGTGCCAGCAGCTTAGATCGTTACAATGAGCAGTTCTTC. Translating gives CASSLDRYNEQFF. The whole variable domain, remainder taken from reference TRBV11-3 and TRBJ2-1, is EAGVVQSPRYKIIEKKQPVAFWCNPISGHNTLYWYLQNLGQGPELLIRYENEEAVDDSQLPKDRFSAERLKGVDSTLKIQPAELGDSAVYLCASSLDRYNEQFFGPGTRLTVL.

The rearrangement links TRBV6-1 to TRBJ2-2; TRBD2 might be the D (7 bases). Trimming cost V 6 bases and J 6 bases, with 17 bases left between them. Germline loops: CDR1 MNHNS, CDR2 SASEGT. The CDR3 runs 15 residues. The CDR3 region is CASRERGAVAGELFF. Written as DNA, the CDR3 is TGTGCCAGCAGAGAACGGGGGGCGGTGGCCGGGGAGCTGTTTTTT.

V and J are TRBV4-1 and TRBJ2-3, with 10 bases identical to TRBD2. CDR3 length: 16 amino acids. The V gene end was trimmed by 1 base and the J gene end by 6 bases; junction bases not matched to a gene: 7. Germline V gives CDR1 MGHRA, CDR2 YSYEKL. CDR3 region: CASSQAGAGGPDTQYF. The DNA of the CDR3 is TGCGCCAGCAGCCAAGCGGGAGCGGGAGGGCCGGATACGCAGTATTTT.

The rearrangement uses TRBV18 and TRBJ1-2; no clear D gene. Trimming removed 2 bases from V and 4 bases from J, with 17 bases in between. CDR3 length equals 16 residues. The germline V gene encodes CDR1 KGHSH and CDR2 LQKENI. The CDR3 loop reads CASSPNPLNPGYGYTF. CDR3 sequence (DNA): TGTGCCAGCTCACCAAACCCCCTCAACCCGGGCTATGGCTACACCTTC.

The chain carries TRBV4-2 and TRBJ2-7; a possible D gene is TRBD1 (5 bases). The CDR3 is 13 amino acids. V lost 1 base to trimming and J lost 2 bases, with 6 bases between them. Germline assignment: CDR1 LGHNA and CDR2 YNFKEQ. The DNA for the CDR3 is TGTGCCAGCAGCCAAGTAGGGGCCTACGAGCAGTACTTC. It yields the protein CASSQVGAYEQYF.

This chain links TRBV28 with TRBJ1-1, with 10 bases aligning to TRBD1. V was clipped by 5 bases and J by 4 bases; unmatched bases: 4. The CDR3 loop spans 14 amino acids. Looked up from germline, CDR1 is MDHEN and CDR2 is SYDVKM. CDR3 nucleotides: TGTGCCAGCAGTCGACAGGGGGCGAGCACTGAAGCTTTCTTT. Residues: CASSRQGASTEAFF.

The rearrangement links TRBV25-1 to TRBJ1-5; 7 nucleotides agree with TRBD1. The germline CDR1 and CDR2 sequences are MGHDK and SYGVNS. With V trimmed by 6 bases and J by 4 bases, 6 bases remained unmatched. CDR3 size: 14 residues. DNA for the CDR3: TGTGCCAGCAGCACGGGACAGTGGAATCAGCCCCAGCATTTT. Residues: CASSTGQWNQPQHF. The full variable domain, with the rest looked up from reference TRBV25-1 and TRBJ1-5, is EADIYQTPRYLVIGTGKKITLECSQTMGHDKMYWYQQDPGMELHLIHYSYGVNSTEKGDLSSESTVSRIRTEHFPLTLESARPSHTSQYLCASSTGQWNQPQHFGDGTRLSIL.

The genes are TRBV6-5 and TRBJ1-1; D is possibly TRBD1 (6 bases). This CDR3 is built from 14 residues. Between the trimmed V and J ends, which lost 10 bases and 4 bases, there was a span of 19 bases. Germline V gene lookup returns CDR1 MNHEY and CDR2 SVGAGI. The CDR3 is CAIKKSGGLTEAFF. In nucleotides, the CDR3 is TGTGCCATCAAGAAATCGGGGGGGCTCACTGAAGCTTTCTTT.

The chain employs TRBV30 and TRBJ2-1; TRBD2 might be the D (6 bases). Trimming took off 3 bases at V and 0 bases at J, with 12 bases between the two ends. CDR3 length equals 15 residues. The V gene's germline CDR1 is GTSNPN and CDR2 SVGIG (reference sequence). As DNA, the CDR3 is TGTGCCTGGAGCCCGGGACTTAGCTCCTACAATGAGCAGTTCTTC. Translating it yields CAWSPGLSSYNEQFF. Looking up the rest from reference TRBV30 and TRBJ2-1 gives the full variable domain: SQTIHQWPATLVQPVGSPLSLECTVEGTSNPNLYWYRQAAGRGLQLLFYSVGIGQISSEVPQNLSASRPQDRQFILSSKKLLLSDSGFYLCAWSPGLSSYNEQFFGPGTRLTVL.

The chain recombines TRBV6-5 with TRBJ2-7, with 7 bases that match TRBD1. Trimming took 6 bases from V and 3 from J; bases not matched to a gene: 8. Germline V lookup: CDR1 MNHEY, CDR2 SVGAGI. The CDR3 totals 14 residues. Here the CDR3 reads CASSKKWDSYEQYF. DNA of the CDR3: TGTGCCAGCAGCAAAAAATGGGACAGCTACGAGCAGTACTTC.

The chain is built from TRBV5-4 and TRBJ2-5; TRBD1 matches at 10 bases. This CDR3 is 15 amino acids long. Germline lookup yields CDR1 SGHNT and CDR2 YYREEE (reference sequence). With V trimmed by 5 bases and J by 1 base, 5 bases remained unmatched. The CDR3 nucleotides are TGTGCCAGCAGTTACGACAGGGGGCTCCAAGAGACCCAGTACTTC. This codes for CASSYDRGLQETQYF. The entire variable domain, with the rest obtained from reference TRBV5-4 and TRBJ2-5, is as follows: ETGVTQSPTHLIKTRGQQVTLRCSSQSGHNTVSWYQQALGQGPQFIFQYYREEENGRGNFPPRFSGLQFPNYSSELNVNALELDDSALYLCASSYDRGLQETQYFGPGTRLLVL.

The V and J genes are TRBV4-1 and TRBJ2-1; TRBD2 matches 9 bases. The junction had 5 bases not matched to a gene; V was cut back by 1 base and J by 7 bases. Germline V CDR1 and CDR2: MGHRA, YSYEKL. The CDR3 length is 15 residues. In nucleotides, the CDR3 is TGCGCCAGCAGCCAAGGGCTAGCGGGAAATAATGAGCAGTTCTTC. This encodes CASSQGLAGNNEQFF.

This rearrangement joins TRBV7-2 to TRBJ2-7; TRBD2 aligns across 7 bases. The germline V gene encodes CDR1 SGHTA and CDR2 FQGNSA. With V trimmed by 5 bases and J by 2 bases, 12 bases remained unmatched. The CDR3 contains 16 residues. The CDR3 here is CASSTYSTSIPYEQYF. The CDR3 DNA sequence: TGTGCCAGCAGCACCTACTCGACTAGCATCCCCTACGAGCAGTACTTC.

The CDR3 DNA is TGTGCCAGCAGTGAACCGACCAGAGCGTCCTATGGCTACACCTTC. It specifies CASSEPTRASYGYTF. This chain joins TRBV2 and TRBJ1-2; no reliable D call. Germline CDR1 is SNHLY and CDR2 is FYNNEI. There are 15 residues in the CDR3. Trimming pared 2 bases from V and 4 bases from J, leaving 14 bases between.

DNA for the CDR3: TGTGCCAGCGGGACAACAGTCTATGGCTACACCTTC. Its protein product is CASGTTVYGYTF. The chain couples TRBV7-2 to TRBJ1-2, with D possibly matching TRBD1 (6 bases). The germline V and J ends were trimmed by 8 bases and 4 bases, with 11 bases remaining between them. The CDR3 runs to 12 residues. Germline CDR1 is SGHTA and CDR2 is FQGNSA. Full variable domain (missing parts from reference TRBV7-2 and TRBJ1-2): GAGVSQSPSNKVTEKGKDVELRCDPISGHTALYWYRQSLGQGLEFLIYFQGNSAPDKSGLPSDRFSAERTGGSVSTLTIQRTQQEDSAVYLCASGTTVYGYTFGSGTRLTVV.